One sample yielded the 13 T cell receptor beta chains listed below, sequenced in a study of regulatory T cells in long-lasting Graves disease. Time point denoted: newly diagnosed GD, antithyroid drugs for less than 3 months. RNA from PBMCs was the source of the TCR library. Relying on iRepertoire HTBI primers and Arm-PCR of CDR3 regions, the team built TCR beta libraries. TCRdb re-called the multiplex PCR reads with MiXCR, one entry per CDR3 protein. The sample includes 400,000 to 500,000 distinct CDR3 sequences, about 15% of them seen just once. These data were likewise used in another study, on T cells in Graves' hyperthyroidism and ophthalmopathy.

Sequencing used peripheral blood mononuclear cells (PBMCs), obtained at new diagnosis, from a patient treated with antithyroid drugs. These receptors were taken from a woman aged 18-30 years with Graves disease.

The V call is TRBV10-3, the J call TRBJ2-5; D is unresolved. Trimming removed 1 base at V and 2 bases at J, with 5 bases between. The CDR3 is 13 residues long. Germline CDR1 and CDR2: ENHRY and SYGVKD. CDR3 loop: CAISEYGQETQYF. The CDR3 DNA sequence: TGTGCCATCAGTGAGTATGGACAAGAGACCCAGTACTTC.

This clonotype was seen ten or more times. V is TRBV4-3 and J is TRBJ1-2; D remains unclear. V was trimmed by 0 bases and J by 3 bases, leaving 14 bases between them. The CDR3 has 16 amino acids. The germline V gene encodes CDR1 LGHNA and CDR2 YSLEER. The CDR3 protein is CASSQDHSSTYYGYTF. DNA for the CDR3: TGCGCCAGCAGCCAAGACCACAGTTCCACTTACTATGGCTACACCTTC.

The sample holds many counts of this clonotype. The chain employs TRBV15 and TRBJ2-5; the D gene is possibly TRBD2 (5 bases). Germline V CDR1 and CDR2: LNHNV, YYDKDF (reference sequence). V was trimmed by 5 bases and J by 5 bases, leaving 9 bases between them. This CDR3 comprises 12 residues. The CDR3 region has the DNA TGTGCCACCAGCCCGGGGATTGAGACCCAGTACTTC. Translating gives CATSPGIETQYF.

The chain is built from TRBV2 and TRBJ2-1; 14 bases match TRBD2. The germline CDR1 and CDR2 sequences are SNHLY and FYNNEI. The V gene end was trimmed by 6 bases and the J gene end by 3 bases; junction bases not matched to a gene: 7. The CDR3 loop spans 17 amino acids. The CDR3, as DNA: TGTGCCAGCAGGTATAGGGGACTAGCGGGAGTCTACAATGAGCAGTTCTTC. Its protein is CASRYRGLAGVYNEQFF.

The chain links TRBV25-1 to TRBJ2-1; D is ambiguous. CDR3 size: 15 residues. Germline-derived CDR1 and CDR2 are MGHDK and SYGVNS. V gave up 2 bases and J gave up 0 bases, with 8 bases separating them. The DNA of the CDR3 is TGTGCCAGCAGTGAAGACGACCGCTCCTACAATGAGCAGTTCTTC. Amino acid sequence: CASSEDDRSYNEQFF.

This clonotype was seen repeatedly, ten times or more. The CDR3 DNA reads as TGTGCCAGCAGTGAAGGGACAGTTAACAATGAGCAGTTCTTC. Amino acids: CASSEGTVNNEQFF. The V gene is TRBV6-1, the J gene TRBJ2-1; the D gene is possibly TRBD1 (6 bases). Per the germline V gene, CDR1 is MNHNS and CDR2 is SASEGT. The V end lost 1 base, the J end lost 5 bases, and 9 bases lay between the germline ends. This CDR3 is 14 amino acids long.

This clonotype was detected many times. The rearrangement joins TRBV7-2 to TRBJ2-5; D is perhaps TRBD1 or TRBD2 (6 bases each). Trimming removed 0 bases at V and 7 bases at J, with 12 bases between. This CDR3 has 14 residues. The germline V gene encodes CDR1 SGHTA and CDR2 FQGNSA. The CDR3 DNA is TGTGCCAGCAGCTTAGCTTCAGGAGGGGGGACCCAGTACTTC. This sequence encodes CASSLASGGGTQYF. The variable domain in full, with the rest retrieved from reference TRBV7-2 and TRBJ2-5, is GAGVSQSPSNKVTEKGKDVELRCDPISGHTALYWYRQSLGQGLEFLIYFQGNSAPDKSGLPSDRFSAERTGGSVSTLTIQRTQQEDSAVYLCASSLASGGGTQYFGPGTRLLVL.

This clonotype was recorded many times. In DNA form, the CDR3 reads TGTGCCAGCAGCCCACCCCCCAGACTGGCCCGAAGAGATACGCAGTATTTT. Its translation is CASSPPPRLARRDTQYF. This chain links TRBV28 with TRBJ2-3; D unclear. There are 17 residues in the CDR3. Germline V gene lookup returns CDR1 MDHEN and CDR2 SYDVKM. V shed 6 bases and J shed 5 bases, with 24 bases lying between them.

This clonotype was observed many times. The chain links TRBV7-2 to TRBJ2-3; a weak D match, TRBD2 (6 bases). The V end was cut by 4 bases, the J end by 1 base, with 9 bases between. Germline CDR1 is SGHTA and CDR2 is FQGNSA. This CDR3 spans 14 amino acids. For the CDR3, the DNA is TGTGCCAGCAGCTCAGGACTACGCACAGATACGCAGTATTTT. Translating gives CASSSGLRTDTQYF.

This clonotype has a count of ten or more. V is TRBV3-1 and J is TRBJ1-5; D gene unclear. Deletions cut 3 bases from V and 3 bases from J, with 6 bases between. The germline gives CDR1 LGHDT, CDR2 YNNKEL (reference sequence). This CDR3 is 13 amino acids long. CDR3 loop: CASSHMDNQPQHF. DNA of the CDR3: TGTGCCAGCAGCCACATGGACAATCAGCCCCAGCATTTT.

CDR3 protein: CASSPRPGETQYF. CDR3 bases: TGCGCCAGCAGCCCGCGACCGGGAGAGACCCAGTACTTC. This chain joins TRBV5-1 and TRBJ2-5, with unresolved D. The V gene's germline CDR1 is SGHRS and CDR2 YFSETQ. The ends were cut back, 4 bases at V and 4 bases at J, with 11 bases in the middle. The CDR3 sequence is 13 residues long.

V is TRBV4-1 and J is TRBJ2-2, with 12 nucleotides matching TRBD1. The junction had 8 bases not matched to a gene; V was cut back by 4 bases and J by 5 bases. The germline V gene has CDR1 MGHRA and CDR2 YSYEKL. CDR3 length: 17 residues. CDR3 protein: CASSPRGTGGQTGELFF. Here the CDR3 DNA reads TGCGCCAGCAGCCCCCGTGGGACAGGGGGCCAGACCGGGGAGCTGTTTTTT.

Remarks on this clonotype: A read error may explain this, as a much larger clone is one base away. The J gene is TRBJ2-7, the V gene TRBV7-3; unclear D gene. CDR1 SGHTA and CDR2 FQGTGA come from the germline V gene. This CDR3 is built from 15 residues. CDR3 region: CASSLTPFNYNEQYF. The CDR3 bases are TGTGCCAGCAGCCTAACACCCTTCAACTACAATGAGCAGTACTTC.